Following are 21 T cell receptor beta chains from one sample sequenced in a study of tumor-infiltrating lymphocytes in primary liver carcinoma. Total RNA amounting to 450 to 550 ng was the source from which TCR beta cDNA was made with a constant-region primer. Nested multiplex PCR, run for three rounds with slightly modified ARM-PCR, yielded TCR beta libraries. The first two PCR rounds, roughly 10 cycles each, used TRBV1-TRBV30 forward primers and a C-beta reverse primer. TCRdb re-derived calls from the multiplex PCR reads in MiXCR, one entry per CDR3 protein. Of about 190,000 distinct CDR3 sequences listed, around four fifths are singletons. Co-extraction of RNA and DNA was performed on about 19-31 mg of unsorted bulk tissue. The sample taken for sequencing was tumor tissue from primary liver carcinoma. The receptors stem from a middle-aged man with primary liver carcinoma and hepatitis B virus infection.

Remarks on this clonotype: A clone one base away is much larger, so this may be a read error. The CDR3, as DNA: TGTGCCAGCAGTCAGGGCCAGGGGCAGTACTTC. Translation: CASSQGQGQYF. V gene TRBV12-3 or TRBV12-4 combines with J gene TRBJ2-7; D perhaps matches TRBD1 (5 bases). The CDR3 totals 11 residues. Trimming stripped 5 bases from V and 9 bases from J, with 11 bases between.

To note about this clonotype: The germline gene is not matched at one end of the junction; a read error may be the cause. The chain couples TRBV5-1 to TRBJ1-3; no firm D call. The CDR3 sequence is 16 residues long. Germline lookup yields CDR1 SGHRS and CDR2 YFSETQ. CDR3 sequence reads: CTSSLDGHNPGNTIYF. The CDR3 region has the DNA TGCACCAGCAGCTTGGACGGGCATAACCCTGGAAACACCATATATTTT.

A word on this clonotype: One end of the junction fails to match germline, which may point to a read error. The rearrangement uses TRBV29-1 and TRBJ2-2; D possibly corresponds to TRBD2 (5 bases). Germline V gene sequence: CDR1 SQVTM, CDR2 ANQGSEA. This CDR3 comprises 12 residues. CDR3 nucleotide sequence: TGTAGTGTTATGGGTAACACCGGGGATCTGTTTTTT. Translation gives CSVMGNTGDLFF.

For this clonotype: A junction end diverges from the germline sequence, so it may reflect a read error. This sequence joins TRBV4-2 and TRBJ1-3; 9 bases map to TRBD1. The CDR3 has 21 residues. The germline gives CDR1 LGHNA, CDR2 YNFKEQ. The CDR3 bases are TGTACCAGCAGCCAAGGAGGCTTGACAGGGGGTCGTATTTCCTCTGGAAACACCATATATTTT. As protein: CTSSQGGLTGGRISSGNTIYF.

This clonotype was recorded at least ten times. The CDR3 bases are TGTGCTAGTGGGGAAAGCGGGAGTTTGGCAGATACGCAGTATTTT. This encodes CASGESGSLADTQYF. The V gene is TRBV12-5, the J gene TRBJ2-3; 8 bases are shared with TRBD2. The germline CDR1 and CDR2 sequences are LGHNT and FRNRAP. With V trimmed by 6 bases and J by 4 bases, 9 bases remained unmatched. The CDR3 extends over 15 amino acids.

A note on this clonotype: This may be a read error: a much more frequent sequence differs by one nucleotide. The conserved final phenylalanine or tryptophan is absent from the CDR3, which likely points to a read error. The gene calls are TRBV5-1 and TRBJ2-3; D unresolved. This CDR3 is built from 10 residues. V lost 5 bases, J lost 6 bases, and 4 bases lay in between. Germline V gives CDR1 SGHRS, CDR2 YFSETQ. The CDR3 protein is CASRPDTQYS. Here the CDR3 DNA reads TGCGCCAGCAGGCCCGATACGCAGTATTCT.

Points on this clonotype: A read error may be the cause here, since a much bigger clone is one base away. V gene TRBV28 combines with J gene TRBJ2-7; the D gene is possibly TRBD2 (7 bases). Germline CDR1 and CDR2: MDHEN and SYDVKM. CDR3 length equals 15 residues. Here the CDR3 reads CARPRNLEGGYGQYF. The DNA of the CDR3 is TGTGCCAGGCCGCGGAACCTAGAGGGGGGGTACGGGCAGTACTTC.

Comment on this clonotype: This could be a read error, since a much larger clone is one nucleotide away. The CDR3 nucleotides read TGTGCCAGCAGCCCCTCTTTAGCTCTAGCGGCCTACAATGAGCAGTTCTTC. Its translation is CASSPSLALAAYNEQFF. The gene calls are TRBV6-4 and TRBJ2-1; 7 positions agree with TRBD2. The J segment lost 2 bases and the V segment lost 6 bases, leaving 13 bases of the junction unmatched. Germline CDR1 MRHNA, CDR2 SNTAGT. The CDR3 contains 17 residues.

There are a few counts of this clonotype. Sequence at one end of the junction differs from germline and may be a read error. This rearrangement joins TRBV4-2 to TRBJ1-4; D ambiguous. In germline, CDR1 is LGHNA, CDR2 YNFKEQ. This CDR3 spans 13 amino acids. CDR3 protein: CTSSQPHREKLFF. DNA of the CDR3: TGTACCAGCAGCCAGCCCCACCGTGAAAAACTCTTTTTT.

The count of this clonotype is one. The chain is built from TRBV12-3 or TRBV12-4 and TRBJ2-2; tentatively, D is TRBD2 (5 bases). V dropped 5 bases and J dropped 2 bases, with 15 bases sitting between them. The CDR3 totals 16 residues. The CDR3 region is CASSPRLRTNTGELFF. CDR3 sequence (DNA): TGTGCCAGCAGTCCCCGGCTACGGACTAACACCGGGGAGCTGTTTTTT.

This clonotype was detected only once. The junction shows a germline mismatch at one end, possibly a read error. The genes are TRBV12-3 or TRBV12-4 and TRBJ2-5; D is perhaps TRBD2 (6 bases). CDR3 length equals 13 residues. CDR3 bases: TGTGCAAGCAGTTGGGCTCAGGGAGGGACCCAGTACTTC. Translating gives CASSWAQGGTQYF.

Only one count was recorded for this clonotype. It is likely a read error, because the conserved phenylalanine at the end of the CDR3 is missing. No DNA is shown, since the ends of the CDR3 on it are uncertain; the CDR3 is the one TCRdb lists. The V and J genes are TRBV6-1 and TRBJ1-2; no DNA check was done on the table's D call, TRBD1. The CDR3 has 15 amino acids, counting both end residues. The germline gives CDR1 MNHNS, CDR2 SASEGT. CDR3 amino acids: CASSPSTGSHLVETS.

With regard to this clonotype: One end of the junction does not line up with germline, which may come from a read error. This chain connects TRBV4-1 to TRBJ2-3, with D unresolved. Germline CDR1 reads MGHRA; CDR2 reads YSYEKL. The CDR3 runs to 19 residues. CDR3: CASSLATAPSTYSIDTQYF. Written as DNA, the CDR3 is TGCGCCAGCAGCCTAGCCACAGCGCCGTCTACGTATAGCATAGATACTCAGTATTTT.

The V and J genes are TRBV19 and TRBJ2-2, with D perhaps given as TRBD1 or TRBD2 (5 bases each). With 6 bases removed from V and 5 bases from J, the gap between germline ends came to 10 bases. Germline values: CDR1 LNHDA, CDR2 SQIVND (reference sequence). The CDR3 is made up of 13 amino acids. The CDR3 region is CASRPEGTGELFF. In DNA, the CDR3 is TGTGCCAGTAGGCCCGAGGGGACCGGGGAGCTGTTTTTT. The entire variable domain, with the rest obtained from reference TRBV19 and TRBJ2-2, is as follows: DGGITQSPKYLFRKEGQNVTLSCEQNLNHDAMYWYRQDPGQGLRLIYYSQIVNDFQKGDIAEGYSVSREKKESFPLTVTSAQKNPTAFYLCASRPEGTGELFFGEGSRLTVL.

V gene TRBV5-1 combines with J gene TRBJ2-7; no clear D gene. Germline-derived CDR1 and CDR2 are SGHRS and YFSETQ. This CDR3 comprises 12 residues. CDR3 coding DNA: TGCACAAGCAGCTTGGATGCCTACGAGCAGTACTTC. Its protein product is CTSSLDAYEQYF.

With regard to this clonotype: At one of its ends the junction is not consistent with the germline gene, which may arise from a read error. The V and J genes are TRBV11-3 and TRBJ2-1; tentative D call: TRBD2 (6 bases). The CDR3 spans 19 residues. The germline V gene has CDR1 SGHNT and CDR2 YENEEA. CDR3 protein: CANSLGRQDTRGSYNEQFF. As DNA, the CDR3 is TGTGCCAACAGCTTAGGGCGGCAGGATACTCGGGGGTCATACAATGAGCAGTTCTTC. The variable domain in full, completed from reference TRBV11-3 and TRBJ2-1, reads EAGVVQSPRYKIIEKKQPVAFWCNPISGHNTLYWYLQNLGQGPELLIRYENEEAVDDSQLPKDRFSAERLKGVDSTLKIQPAELGDSAVYLCANSLGRQDTRGSYNEQFFGPGTRLTVL.

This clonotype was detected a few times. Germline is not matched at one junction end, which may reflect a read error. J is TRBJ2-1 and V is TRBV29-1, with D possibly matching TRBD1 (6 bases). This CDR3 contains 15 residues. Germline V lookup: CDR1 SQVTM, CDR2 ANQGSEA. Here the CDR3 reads CSVTPPGQLHNEQFF. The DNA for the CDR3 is TGCAGCGTCACCCCCCCAGGACAGCTACACAATGAACAGTTCTTC.

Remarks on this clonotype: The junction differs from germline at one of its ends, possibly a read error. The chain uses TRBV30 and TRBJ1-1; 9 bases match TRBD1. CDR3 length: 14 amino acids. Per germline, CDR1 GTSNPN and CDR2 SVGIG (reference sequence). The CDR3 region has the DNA TGTGCCTGGAGTCTCGGACAGGGGCACACTGAAGCTCTATTT. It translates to CAWSLGQGHTEALF.

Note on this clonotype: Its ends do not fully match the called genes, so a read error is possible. The CDR3 nucleotides are TGCGGCGGGACTGTGAGCGGGATCTACAATGGGCAGTTCTTC. As protein: CGGTVSGIYNGQFF. The V and J genes are TRBV29-1 and TRBJ2-1, with TRBD2 matching 7 bases. Germline loops: CDR1 SQVTM, CDR2 ANQGSEA. This CDR3 comprises 14 residues.

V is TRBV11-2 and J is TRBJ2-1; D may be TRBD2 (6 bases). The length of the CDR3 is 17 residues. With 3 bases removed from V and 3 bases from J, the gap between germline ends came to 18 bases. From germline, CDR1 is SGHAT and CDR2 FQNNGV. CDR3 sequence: CASSLIGLTGHYNEQFF. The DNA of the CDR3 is TGTGCCAGCAGCTTGATAGGACTAACTGGCCACTACAATGAGCAGTTCTTC.

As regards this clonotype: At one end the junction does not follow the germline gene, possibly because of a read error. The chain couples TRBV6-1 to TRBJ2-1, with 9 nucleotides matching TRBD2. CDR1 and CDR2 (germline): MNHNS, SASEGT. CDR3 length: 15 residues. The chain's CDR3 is CDSSEEAGGYNEYFF. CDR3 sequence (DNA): TGTGACAGCAGTGAAGAAGCGGGAGGATACAATGAGTATTTCTTC.